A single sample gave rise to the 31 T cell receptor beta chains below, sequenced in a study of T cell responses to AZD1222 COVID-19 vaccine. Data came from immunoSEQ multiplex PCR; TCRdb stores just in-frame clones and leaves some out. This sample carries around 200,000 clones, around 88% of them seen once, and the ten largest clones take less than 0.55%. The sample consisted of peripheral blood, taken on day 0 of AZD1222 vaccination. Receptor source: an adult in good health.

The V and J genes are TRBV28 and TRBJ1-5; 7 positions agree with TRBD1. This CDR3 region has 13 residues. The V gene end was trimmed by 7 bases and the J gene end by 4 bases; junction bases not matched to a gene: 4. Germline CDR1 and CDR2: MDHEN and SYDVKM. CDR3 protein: CASIGTENQPQHF. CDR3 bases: TGTGCCAGCATAGGGACAGAGAATCAGCCCCAGCATTTT.

This chain's CDR3 is CASSPGLLLNTEAFF. Here the CDR3 DNA reads TGCGCCAGCAGCCCGGGCCTCCTTCTGAACACTGAAGCTTTCTTT. V usage is TRBV5-1 and J usage is TRBJ1-1; D is uncertain. This CDR3 has 15 residues. Germline V gene data show CDR1 as SGHRS and CDR2 as YFSETQ. V was trimmed by 4 bases and J by 0 bases, leaving 13 bases between them.

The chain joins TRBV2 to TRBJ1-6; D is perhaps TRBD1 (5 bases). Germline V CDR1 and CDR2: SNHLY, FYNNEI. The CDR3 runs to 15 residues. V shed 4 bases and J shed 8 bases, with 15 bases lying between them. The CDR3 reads CASSVEGRSHSPLHF. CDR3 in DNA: TGTGCCAGCAGTGTGGAGGGGCGGTCACATTCACCCCTCCACTTT. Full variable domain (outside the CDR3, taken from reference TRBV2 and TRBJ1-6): EPEVTQTPSHQVTQMGQEVILRCVPISNHLYFYWYRQILGQKVEFLVSFYNNEISEKSEIFDDQFSVERPDGSNFTLKIRSTKLEDSAMYFCASSVEGRSHSPLHFGNGTRLTVT.

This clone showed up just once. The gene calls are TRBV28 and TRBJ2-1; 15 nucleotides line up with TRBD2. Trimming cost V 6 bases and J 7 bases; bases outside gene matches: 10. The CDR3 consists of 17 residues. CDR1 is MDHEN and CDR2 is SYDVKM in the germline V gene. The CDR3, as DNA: TGTGCCAGCAGCCTATCGGGACTAGCGGGGGGCGGGAATGAGCAGTTCTTC. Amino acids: CASSLSGLAGGGNEQFF.

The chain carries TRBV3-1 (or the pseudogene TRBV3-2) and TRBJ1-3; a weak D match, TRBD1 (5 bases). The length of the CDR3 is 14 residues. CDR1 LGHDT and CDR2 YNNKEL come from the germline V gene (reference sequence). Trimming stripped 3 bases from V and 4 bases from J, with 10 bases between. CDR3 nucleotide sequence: TGTGCCAGCAGCCAGAGGGACGGCGGAAACACCATATATTTT. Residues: CASSQRDGGNTIYF.

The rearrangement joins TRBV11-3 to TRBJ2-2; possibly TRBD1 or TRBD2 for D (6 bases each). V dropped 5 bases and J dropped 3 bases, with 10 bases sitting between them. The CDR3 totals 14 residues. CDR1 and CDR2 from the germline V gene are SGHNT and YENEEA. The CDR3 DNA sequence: TGTGCCAGCAGCCACCGGGGGCACACCGGGGAGCTGTTTTTT. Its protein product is CASSHRGHTGELFF.

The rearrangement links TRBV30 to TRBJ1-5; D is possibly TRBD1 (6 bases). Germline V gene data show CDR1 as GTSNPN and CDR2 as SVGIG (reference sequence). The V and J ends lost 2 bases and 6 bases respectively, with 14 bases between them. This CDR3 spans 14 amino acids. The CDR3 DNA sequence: TGTGCCTGGAGTCGAATACAGGGAGGTCAGCCCCAGCATTTT. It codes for CAWSRIQGGQPQHF.

This CDR3 reads CASSPQGSGVTDTQYF. The CDR3 bases are TGCGCCAGCAGCCCCCAGGGTAGCGGGGTTACAGATACGCAGTATTTT. The chain uses TRBV4-3 and TRBJ2-3, with 8 bases that match TRBD2. CDR3 length: 16 residues. J was trimmed by 3 bases and V by 4 bases; bases with no gene match: 9. Germline assignment: CDR1 LGHNA and CDR2 YSLEER.

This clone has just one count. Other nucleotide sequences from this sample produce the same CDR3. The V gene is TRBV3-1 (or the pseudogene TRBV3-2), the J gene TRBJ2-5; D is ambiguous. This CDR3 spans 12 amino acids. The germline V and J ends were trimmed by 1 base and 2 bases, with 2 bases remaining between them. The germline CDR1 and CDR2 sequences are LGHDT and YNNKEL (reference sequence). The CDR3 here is CASSQVQETQYF. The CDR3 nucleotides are TGTGCCAGCAGCCAAGTACAAGAGACCCAGTACTTC.

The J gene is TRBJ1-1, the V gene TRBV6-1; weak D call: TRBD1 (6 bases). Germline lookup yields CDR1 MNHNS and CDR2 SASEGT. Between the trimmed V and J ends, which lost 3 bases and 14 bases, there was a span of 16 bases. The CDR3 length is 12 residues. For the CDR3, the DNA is TGTGCCAGCAGTGAGCCGGGGACACCAACCTTCTTT. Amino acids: CASSEPGTPTFF.

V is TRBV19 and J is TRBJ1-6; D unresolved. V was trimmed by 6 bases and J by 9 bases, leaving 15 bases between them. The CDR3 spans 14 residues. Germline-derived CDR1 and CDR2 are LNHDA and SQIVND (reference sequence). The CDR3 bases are TGTGCCAGTAGCCAAGGACCGCCAAGTTCACCCCTCCACTTT. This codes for CASSQGPPSSPLHF.

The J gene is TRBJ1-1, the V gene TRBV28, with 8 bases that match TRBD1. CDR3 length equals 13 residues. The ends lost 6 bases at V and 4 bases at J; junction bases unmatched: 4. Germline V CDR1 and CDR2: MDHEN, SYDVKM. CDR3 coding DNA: TGTGCCAGCAGAAGTACAGGGGGCACTGAAGCTTTCTTT. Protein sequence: CASRSTGGTEAFF.

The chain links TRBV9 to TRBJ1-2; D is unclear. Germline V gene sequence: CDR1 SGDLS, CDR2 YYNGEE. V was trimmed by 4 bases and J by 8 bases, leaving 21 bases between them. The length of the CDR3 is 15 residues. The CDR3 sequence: CASSTRPRTESGYTF. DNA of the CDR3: TGTGCCAGCAGCACCCGACCCCGGACGGAGTCCGGCTACACCTTC.

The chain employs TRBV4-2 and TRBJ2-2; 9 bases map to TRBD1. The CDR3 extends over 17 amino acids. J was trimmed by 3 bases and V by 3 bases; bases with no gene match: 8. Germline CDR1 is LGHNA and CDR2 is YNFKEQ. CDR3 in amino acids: CASSQPPGQGDTGELFF. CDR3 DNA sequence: TGTGCCAGCAGCCAGCCCCCGGGACAGGGTGACACCGGGGAGCTGTTTTTT.

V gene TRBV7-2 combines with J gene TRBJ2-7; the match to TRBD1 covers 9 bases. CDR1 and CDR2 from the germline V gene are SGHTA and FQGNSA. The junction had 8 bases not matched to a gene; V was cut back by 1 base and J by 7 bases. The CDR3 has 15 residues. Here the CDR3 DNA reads TGTGCCAGCAGCTTAGGGGGACAGGGAGTGCGGGAGCAGTACTTC. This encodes CASSLGGQGVREQYF.

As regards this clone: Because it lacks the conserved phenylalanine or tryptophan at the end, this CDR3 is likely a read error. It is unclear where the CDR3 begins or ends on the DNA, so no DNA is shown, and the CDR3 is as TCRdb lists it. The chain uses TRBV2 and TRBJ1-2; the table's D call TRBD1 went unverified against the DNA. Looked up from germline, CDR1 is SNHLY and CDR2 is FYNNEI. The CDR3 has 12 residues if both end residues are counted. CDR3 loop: CASSETSSVPCI.

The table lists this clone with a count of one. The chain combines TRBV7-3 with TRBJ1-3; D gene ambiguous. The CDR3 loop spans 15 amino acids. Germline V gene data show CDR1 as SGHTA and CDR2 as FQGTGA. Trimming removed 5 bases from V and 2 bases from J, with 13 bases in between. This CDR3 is CASSPDGAAGNTIYF. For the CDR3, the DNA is TGTGCCAGCAGCCCTGATGGTGCTGCTGGAAACACCATATATTTT. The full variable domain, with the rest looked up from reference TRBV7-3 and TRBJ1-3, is GAGVSQTPSNKVTEKGKYVELRCDPISGHTALYWYRQSLGQGPEFLIYFQGTGAADDSGLPNDRFFAVRPEGSVSTLKIQRTERGDSAVYLCASSPDGAAGNTIYFGEGSWLTVV.

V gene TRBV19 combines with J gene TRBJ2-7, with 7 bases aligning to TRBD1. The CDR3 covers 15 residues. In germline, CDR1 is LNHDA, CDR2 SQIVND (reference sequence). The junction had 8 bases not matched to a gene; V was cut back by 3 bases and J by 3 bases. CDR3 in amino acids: CASSILGTEDYEQYF. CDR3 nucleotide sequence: TGTGCCAGTAGTATTCTCGGGACAGAAGACTACGAGCAGTACTTC.

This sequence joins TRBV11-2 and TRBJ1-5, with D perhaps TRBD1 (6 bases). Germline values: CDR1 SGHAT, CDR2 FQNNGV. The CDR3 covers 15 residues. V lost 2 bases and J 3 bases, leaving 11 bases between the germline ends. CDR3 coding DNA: TGTGCCAGCAGCTTAAGCCCGGGACACAATCAGCCCCAGCATTTT. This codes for CASSLSPGHNQPQHF. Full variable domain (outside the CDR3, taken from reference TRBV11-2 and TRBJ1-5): EAGVAQSPRYKIIEKRQSVAFWCNPISGHATLYWYQQILGQGPKLLIQFQNNGVVDDSQLPKDRFSAERLKGVDSTLKIQPAKLEDSAVYLCASSLSPGHNQPQHFGDGTRLSIL.

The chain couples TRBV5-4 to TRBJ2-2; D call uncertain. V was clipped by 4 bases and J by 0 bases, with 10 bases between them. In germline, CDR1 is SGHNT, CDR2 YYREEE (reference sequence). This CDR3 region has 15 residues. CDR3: CASSKPGTNTGELFF. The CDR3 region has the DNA TGTGCCAGCAGCAAGCCCGGAACGAACACCGGGGAGCTGTTTTTT. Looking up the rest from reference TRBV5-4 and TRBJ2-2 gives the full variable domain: ETGVTQSPTHLIKTRGQQVTLRCSSQSGHNTVSWYQQALGQGPQFIFQYYREEENGRGNFPPRFSGLQFPNYSSELNVNALELDDSALYLCASSKPGTNTGELFFGEGSRLTVL.

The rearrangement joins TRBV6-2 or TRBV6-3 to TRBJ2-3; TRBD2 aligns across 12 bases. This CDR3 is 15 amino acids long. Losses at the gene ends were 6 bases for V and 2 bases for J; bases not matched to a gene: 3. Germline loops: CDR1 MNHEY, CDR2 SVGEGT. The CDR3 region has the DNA TGTGCCAGCAGCACTAGCGGGGGGCTCACAGATACGCAGTATTTT. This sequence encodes CASSTSGGLTDTQYF.

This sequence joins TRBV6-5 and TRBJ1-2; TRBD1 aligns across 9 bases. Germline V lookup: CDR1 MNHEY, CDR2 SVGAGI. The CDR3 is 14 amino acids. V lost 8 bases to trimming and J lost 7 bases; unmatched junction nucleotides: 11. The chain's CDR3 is CASSWTGERGGYTF. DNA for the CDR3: TGTGCCAGCTCCTGGACAGGGGAACGTGGTGGCTACACCTTC.

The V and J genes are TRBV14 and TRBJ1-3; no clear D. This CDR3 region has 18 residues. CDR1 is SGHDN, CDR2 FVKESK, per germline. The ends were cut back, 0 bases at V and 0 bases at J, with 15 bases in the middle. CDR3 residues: CASSQEWGLMSSGNTIYF. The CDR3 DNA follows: TGTGCCAGCAGCCAAGAATGGGGATTGATGAGCTCTGGAAACACCATATATTTT.

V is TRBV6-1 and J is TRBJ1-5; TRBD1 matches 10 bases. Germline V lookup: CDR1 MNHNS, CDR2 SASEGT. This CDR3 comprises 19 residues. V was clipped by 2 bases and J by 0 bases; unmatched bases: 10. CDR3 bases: TGTGCCAGCAGTGAAAGACGTTGGGACAGGGGCCTTAGCAATCAGCCCCAGCATTTT. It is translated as CASSERRWDRGLSNQPQHF.

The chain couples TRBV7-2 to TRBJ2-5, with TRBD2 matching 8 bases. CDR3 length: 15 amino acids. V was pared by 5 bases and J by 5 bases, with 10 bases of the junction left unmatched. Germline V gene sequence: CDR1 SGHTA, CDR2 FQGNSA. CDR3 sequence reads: CASSTPGLVTETQYF. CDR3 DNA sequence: TGTGCCAGCAGCACACCGGGACTAGTGACGGAGACCCAGTACTTC.

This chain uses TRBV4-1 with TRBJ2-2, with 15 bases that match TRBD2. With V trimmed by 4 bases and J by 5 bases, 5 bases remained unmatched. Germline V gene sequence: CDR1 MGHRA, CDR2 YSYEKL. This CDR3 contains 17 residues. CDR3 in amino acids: CASSLGLAGGSTGELFF. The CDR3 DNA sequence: TGCGCCAGCAGCCTGGGACTAGCGGGAGGTAGTACCGGGGAGCTGTTTTTT.

CDR3 amino acids: CASSNPQGGGGGRDTEAFF. The CDR3 coding sequence is TGTGCCAGTAGTAACCCGCAGGGGGGCGGGGGTGGTAGAGATACTGAAGCTTTCTTT. This chain joins TRBV19 and TRBJ1-1; TRBD1 matches 7 bases. This CDR3 spans 19 amino acids. V was pared by 4 bases and J by 5 bases, with 22 bases of the junction left unmatched. Germline assignment: CDR1 LNHDA and CDR2 SQIVND (reference sequence).

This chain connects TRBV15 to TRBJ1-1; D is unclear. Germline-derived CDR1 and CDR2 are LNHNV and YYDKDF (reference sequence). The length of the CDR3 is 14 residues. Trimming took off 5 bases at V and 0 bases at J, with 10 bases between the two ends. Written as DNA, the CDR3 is TGTGCCACCAGCGGCCTAGACCTGAACACTGAAGCTTTCTTT. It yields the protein CATSGLDLNTEAFF.

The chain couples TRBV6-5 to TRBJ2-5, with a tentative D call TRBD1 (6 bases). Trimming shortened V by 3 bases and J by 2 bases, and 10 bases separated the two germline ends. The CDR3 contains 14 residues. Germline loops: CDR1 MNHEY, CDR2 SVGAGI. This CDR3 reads CASSYWGRQETQYF. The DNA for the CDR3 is TGTGCCAGCAGTTATTGGGGGCGTCAAGAGACCCAGTACTTC.

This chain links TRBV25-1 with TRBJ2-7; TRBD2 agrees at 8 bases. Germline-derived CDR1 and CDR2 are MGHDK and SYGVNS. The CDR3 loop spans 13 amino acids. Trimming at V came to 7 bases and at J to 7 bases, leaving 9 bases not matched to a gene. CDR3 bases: TGTGCCAGCACTACAGGCGCGGGGGGAGAGCAGTACTTC. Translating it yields CASTTGAGGEQYF.

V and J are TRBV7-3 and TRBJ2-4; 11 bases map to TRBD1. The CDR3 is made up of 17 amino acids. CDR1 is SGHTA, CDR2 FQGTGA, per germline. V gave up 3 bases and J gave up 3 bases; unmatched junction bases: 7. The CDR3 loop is CASSFFGQGADKNIQYF. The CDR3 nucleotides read TGTGCCAGCAGCTTTTTCGGACAGGGGGCGGACAAAAACATTCAGTACTTC.